The subject of this entry is one T cell receptor (beta chain). No antigen is known for it. This specimen belongs to a study of shared clonotypes between healthy human individuals. Regarding the study as a whole: Memory subsets had estimated richness that was generally smaller than that of naive subsets.

The germline gives CDR1 SGDLS, CDR2 YYNGEE. The CDR3 contains 16 residues. J gave up 0 bases and V 3 bases, and 7 bases lay outside the gene matches. Some 32,000 T cell genomes, or approximately 0.2 ug DNA, went into the sorted-subset replicate PCRs. TCRdb's copy holds only in-frame clones and misses some; the assay was immunoSEQ multiplex PCR. The repertoire holds roughly 590,000 clones, less than 97% seen once, with over 0.09% in the top ten. Naive CD8 isolation took CD45RO-negative cells positively selected for CCR7 and excluded terminally differentiated effector memory CD45RA+ cells. This clonotype originated in a woman aged 25 to 39 in good health. This chain links TRBV9 with TRBJ2-7; TRBD1 matches at 9 bases. The sequencing input was naive CD8+ T cells sorted from blood. The CDR3: CASSDPGQGLSYEQYF. In nucleotides, the CDR3 is TGTGCCAGCAGCGACCCGGGACAGGGCCTCTCCTACGAGCAGTACTTC.